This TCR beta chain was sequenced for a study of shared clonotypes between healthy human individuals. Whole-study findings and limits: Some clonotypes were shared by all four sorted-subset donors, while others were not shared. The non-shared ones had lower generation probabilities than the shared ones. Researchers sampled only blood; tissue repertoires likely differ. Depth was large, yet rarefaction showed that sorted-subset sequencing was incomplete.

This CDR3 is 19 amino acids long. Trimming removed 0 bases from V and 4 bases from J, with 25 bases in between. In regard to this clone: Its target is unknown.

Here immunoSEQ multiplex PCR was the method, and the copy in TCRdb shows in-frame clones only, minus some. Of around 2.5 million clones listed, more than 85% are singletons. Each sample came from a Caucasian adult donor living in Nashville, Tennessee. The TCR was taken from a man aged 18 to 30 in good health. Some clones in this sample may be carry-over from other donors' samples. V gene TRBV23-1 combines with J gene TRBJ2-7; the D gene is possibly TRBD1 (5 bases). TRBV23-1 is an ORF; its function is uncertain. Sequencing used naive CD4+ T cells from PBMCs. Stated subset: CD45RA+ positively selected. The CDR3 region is CASSQSQRSGFRDQYEQYF. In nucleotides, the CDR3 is TGCGCCAGCAGTCAATCCCAGCGCTCAGGGTTTCGCGACCAATACGAGCAGTACTTC.